These 11 T cell receptor beta chains were sequenced from one sample in a study of shared clonotypes between healthy human individuals. TCRdb keeps only in-frame clones here, not all; method: immunoSEQ multiplex PCR. The repertoire includes about 1.1 million clones, roughly 80% of them detected once, and 0.89% sits in the top ten. Sequencing was carried out using memory CD4+ T cells from PBMCs. Subset described: CD45RA-negative fraction. These receptors were obtained from a man aged 18 to 29 in good health. Some clones in this sample may be carry-over from other donors' samples.

As concerns this clone: A much larger clonotype is one base distant, so this may be a read error. Distinct nucleotide sequences in the sample also encode this CDR3. V and J are TRBV4-2 and TRBJ2-2; possibly TRBD1 for D (6 bases). The CDR3 sequence is 15 residues long. CDR1 is LGHNA and CDR2 is YNFKEQ in the germline V gene. CDR3 nucleotide sequence: TGTGCCAGCAGCGCATCAGGACAGAACACCGGGGAGCTATTTTTT. Translation gives CASSASGQNTGELFF.

Concerning this clone itself: Other DNA sequences in this specimen translate into the identical CDR3. This chain joins TRBV7-9 and TRBJ1-3; D is undetermined. Germline V gives CDR1 SEHNR, CDR2 FQNEAQ (reference sequence). V gave up 4 bases and J gave up 0 bases, with 4 bases separating them. The CDR3 length is 13 residues. The DNA of the CDR3 is TGTGCCAGCAGCTGGGGCTCTGGAAACACCATATATTTT. Residues: CASSWGSGNTIYF.

This chain links TRBV2 with TRBJ2-7; 9 bases line up with TRBD2. V was pared by 6 bases and J by 6 bases, with 9 bases of the junction left unmatched. Germline CDR1 and CDR2: SNHLY and FYNNEI. This CDR3 has 14 amino acids. The CDR3 DNA follows: TGTGCCAGCAGCCAGGGGCGGGAGGGCCGCGAGCAGTACTTC. It yields the protein CASSQGREGREQYF. Combining the CDR3 with reference TRBV2 and TRBJ2-7 gives the whole variable domain EPEVTQTPSHQVTQMGQEVILRCVPISNHLYFYWYRQILGQKVEFLVSFYNNEISEKSEIFDDQFSVERPDGSNFTLKIRSTKLEDSAMYFCASSQGREGREQYFGPGTRLTVT.

The genes are TRBV6-1 and TRBJ1-2; D is unclear. The CDR3 spans 14 residues. Germline V lookup: CDR1 MNHNS, CDR2 SASEGT. Trimming pared 2 bases from V and 2 bases from J, leaving 9 bases between. This CDR3 reads CASSESTDNYGYTF. The CDR3 nucleotides read TGTGCCAGCAGTGAATCTACCGACAACTATGGCTACACCTTC.

The chain employs TRBV5-8 and TRBJ2-6; a weak D match, TRBD1 (6 bases). Germline V lookup: CDR1 SGHTS, CDR2 YDEGEE. V was pared by 2 bases and J by 4 bases, with 10 bases between. The CDR3 consists of 15 residues. The CDR3 here is CASSFPGAGANVLTF. Here the CDR3 DNA reads TGTGCCAGCAGCTTCCCAGGGGCCGGGGCCAACGTCCTGACTTTC.

This clone was picked up a small number of times. This sequence joins TRBV2 and TRBJ2-3; D is unclear. V lost 7 bases and J 1 base, leaving 15 bases between the germline ends. Germline loops: CDR1 SNHLY, CDR2 FYNNEI. This CDR3 region has 15 residues. This CDR3 is CASNFLGGGTDTQYF. CDR3 nucleotides: TGTGCCAGCAACTTCCTTGGCGGAGGCACAGATACGCAGTATTTT.

The rearrangement joins TRBV4-1 to TRBJ1-2; the D gene is possibly TRBD1 (5 bases). This CDR3 is built from 14 residues. Germline lookup yields CDR1 MGHRA and CDR2 YSYEKL. The V and J ends lost 0 bases and 8 bases respectively, with 13 bases between them. CDR3 sequence: CASSQEQMRGGYTF. In nucleotides, the CDR3 is TGCGCCAGCAGCCAAGAACAGATGCGGGGCGGCTACACCTTC.

The chain couples TRBV2 to TRBJ1-1, with 9 bases matching TRBD1. From germline, CDR1 is SNHLY and CDR2 FYNNEI. The CDR3 has 15 residues. J was trimmed by 5 bases and V by 4 bases; bases with no gene match: 8. For the CDR3, the DNA is TGTGCCAGCAGTGGTAAACAGGGGGCAAAAACTGAAGCTTTCTTT. Translating gives CASSGKQGAKTEAFF.

V usage is TRBV7-8 and J usage is TRBJ2-3; 8 nucleotides line up with TRBD2. The germline V gene has CDR1 SGHVS and CDR2 FQNEAQ. CDR3 size: 14 residues. The junction had 7 bases not matched to a gene; V was cut back by 7 bases and J by 4 bases. This chain's CDR3 is CASTTRGLADTQYF. The CDR3 DNA is TGTGCCAGCACCACCCGGGGACTAGCAGATACGCAGTATTTT.

The chain links TRBV6-5 to TRBJ1-1; D perhaps matches TRBD1 (5 bases). This CDR3 comprises 15 residues. Germline assignment: CDR1 MNHEY and CDR2 SVGAGI. V dropped 5 bases and J dropped 3 bases, with 16 bases sitting between them. CDR3 residues: CASSRQDGTHTEAFF. The CDR3 DNA reads as TGTGCCAGCAGTCGGCAAGACGGGACCCACACTGAAGCTTTCTTT.

A remark on this clone: At one end, the junction sequence differs from germline, possibly due to a read error. The chain combines TRBV18 with TRBJ2-3, with 8 nucleotides matching TRBD2. This CDR3 contains 16 residues. The V gene's germline CDR1 is KGHSH and CDR2 LQKENI. The DNA of the CDR3 is TGTGCCAGCTCCCCACGGGGGGGGACGGAGGCAGATACGCAGTATTTT. Translated: CASSPRGGTEADTQYF.